This T cell receptor beta chain originates from a study of blood T cell repertoires in COVID-19. Study background: PBMCs, B-cell-depleted T cells, or T cells were the source of the cDNA or gDNA that made up the material.

Germline CDR1 is LGHNT and CDR2 is FRNRAP. V shed 5 bases and J shed 1 base, with 13 bases lying between them. The CDR3 spans 15 residues. Enrolment of Seattle patients took place during active infection, and they were followed longitudinally. How the authors handled the data: Cell counts per sample came from amplifying reference gene primers. The repertoire was sequenced with immunoSEQ multiplex PCR; TCRdb's copy has only in-frame clones and lacks some. V and J calls and clone size follow that table, whereas D and trimming were derived from the DNA. The table records some 80,000 clones, approximately 85% of them present only once.

This chain connects TRBV12-5 to TRBJ2-3, with D possibly matching TRBD2 (7 bases). The sample taken for sequencing was peripheral blood. The source is a man in his 60s with COVID-19, enrolled during active disease. The CDR3 DNA reads TGTGCTAGTGGTACGGGGGCGGGAGGCACAGATACGCAGTATTTT. This codes for CASGTGAGGTDTQYF.